Listed here are 13 T cell receptor beta chains from one sample, sequenced in a study of T cell responses to AZD1222 COVID-19 vaccine. Only in-frame clones appear in the TCRdb table, and some are missing; sequencing was by immunoSEQ multiplex PCR. This sample has over 200,000 clones; roughly 94% occur once, and the top ten carry 1.7%. Sequencing used peripheral blood, obtained 28 days after the second dose of the MenACWY control vaccine. These receptors were taken from an adult who received the MenACWY meningococcal vaccine as a control.

The rearrangement joins TRBV11-3 to TRBJ2-2; D possibly uses TRBD1 or TRBD2 (5 bases each). CDR3 size: 15 residues. The V and J ends lost 5 bases and 5 bases respectively, with 15 bases between them. Germline CDR1 is SGHNT and CDR2 is YENEEA. CDR3 coding DNA: TGTGCCAGCAGCCTCGGGGTGGGGCGGACCGGGGAGCTGTTTTTT. Protein sequence: CASSLGVGRTGELFF.

The rearrangement uses TRBV7-2 and TRBJ1-1; D gene unclear. Trimming cost V 1 base and J 6 bases, with 15 bases left between them. Germline CDR1 is SGHTA and CDR2 is FQGNSA. The CDR3 has 15 residues. The CDR3 protein is CASSLVSGIGSEAFF. CDR3 nucleotide sequence: TGTGCCAGCAGCTTAGTTAGCGGAATTGGGTCTGAAGCTTTCTTT.

This CDR3 reads CASSILGTEAFF. The CDR3 nucleotides are TGTGCCAGCAGTATCCTCGGGACTGAAGCTTTCTTT. The genes are TRBV28 and TRBJ1-1; D not resolved. V was clipped by 5 bases and J by 5 bases, with 9 bases between them. Looked up from germline, CDR1 is MDHEN and CDR2 is SYDVKM. CDR3 length: 12 residues.

This chain uses TRBV5-1 with TRBJ1-6; 8 bases are a match to TRBD1. This CDR3 region has 16 residues. In germline, CDR1 is SGHRS, CDR2 YFSETQ. The junction had 10 bases not matched to a gene; V was cut back by 1 base and J by 10 bases. CDR3 amino acids: CASSLSGGDRDSPLHF. For the CDR3, the DNA is TGCGCCAGCAGCTTGTCAGGGGGCGATAGGGACTCACCCCTCCACTTT.

The V call is TRBV27, the J call TRBJ2-3; TRBD2 matches 16 bases. The CDR3 is 18 amino acids. Germline-derived CDR1 and CDR2 are MNHEY and SMNVEV (reference sequence). V trimming: 0 bases; J trimming: 4 bases; junction bases outside the gene matches: 4. The CDR3 DNA reads TGTGCCAGCAGTTTATCGGGACTAGCGGGAGGGCCCGCAGATACGCAGTATTTT. It encodes CASSLSGLAGGPADTQYF.

The rearrangement joins TRBV14 to TRBJ1-1; D perhaps matches TRBD1 (5 bases). Between the trimmed V and J ends, which lost 6 bases and 10 bases, there was a span of 21 bases. This CDR3 region has 14 residues. The germline CDR1 and CDR2 sequences are SGHDN and FVKESK. The DNA for the CDR3 is TGTGCCAGCAGGGGGCTTGGGGCAAAAAGGGGAGCTTTCTTT. It translates to CASRGLGAKRGAFF.

The rearrangement uses TRBV6-5 and TRBJ1-3; D possibly corresponds to TRBD1 (6 bases). The V gene lost 2 bases and the J gene lost 4 bases, with 12 bases spanning the gap. The CDR3 spans 15 residues. Germline-derived CDR1 and CDR2 are MNHEY and SVGAGI. DNA for the CDR3: TGTGCCAGCAGTTACGGCAGGGGTGGGGGAAACACCATATATTTT. Translation gives CASSYGRGGGNTIYF.

The rearrangement uses TRBV5-6 and TRBJ2-1; 8 bases line up with TRBD1. CDR1 SGHDT and CDR2 YYEEEE come from the germline V gene. CDR3 length: 15 amino acids. The V gene end was trimmed by 2 bases and the J gene end by 6 bases; junction bases not matched to a gene: 7. The CDR3, as DNA: TGTGCCAGCAGCTTAGGCAGGGGGCCTAGCAATGAGCAGTTCTTC. This translates into CASSLGRGPSNEQFF.

The chain employs TRBV19 and TRBJ2-1; TRBD2 is a possible D gene (6 bases). The CDR3 runs to 16 residues. The V end lost 6 bases, the J end lost 0 bases, and 15 bases lay between the germline ends. The germline CDR1 and CDR2 sequences are LNHDA and SQIVND (reference sequence). The CDR3 DNA reads as TGTGCCAGTAGAGGGTCTGGAGGGAGCTCCTACAATGAGCAGTTCTTC. This translates into CASRGSGGSSYNEQFF.

V gene TRBV28 combines with J gene TRBJ1-1, with 7 bases fitting TRBD1. CDR1 and CDR2 from the germline V gene are MDHEN and SYDVKM. This CDR3 contains 17 residues. The ends lost 4 bases at V and 5 bases at J; junction bases unmatched: 16. Here the CDR3 reads CASSSSGPPTGRTEAFF. The CDR3 region has the DNA TGTGCCAGCAGTTCCAGCGGACCTCCGACAGGGAGAACTGAAGCTTTCTTT. The full variable domain, completed using reference TRBV28 and TRBJ1-1, is DVKVTQSSRYLVKRTGEKVFLECVQDMDHENMFWYRQDPGLGLRLIYFSYDVKMKEKGDIPEGYSVSREKKERFSLILESASTNQTSMYLCASSSSGPPTGRTEAFFGQGTRLTVV.

The chain carries TRBV14 and TRBJ2-1; D is tentatively TRBD1 or TRBD2 (5 bases each). Germline CDR1 is SGHDN and CDR2 is FVKESK. With 1 base removed from V and 15 bases from J, the gap between germline ends came to 19 bases. The CDR3 runs to 14 residues. CDR3 protein: CASSQATDWGIPFF. The CDR3 coding sequence is TGTGCCAGCAGCCAAGCTACCGATTGGGGGATCCCGTTCTTC.

V gene TRBV24-1 combines with J gene TRBJ1-2; D is uncertain. The germline V and J ends were trimmed by 10 bases and 8 bases, with 4 bases remaining between them. The CDR3 is 8 residues long. From germline, CDR1 is KGHDR and CDR2 SFDVKD. The CDR3 here is CATNGYTF. The CDR3 nucleotides read TGTGCCACTAACGGCTACACCTTC.

The V gene is TRBV29-1, the J gene TRBJ1-1, with no clear D. The CDR3 is 13 amino acids. Trimming cost V 6 bases and J 1 base, with 12 bases left between them. Per germline, CDR1 SQVTM and CDR2 ANQGSEA. CDR3 sequence reads: CSVPGLTNTEAFF. CDR3 bases: TGCAGCGTCCCGGGCTTAACGAACACTGAAGCTTTCTTT.